These 27 T cell receptor beta chains share one sample of origin, sequenced in a study of blood T cell repertoires in COVID-19. Measured with immunoSEQ multiplex PCR; TCRdb has only the in-frame clones, and not every one. The data contain just over 25,000 clones, about nine tenths of them singletons. The specimen sequenced was peripheral blood. Every receptor here comes from a human donor in a cohort sampled during active COVID-19.

The chain employs TRBV28 and TRBJ2-1; 9 bases align to TRBD2. CDR3 length: 15 residues. Germline V gene data show CDR1 as MDHEN and CDR2 as SYDVKM. Losses at the gene ends were 6 bases for V and 0 bases for J; bases not matched to a gene: 3. CDR3 residues: CASRGSGSSYNEQFF. Written as DNA, the CDR3 is TGTGCCAGCAGAGGTAGCGGGAGCTCCTACAATGAGCAGTTCTTC.

The chain employs TRBV27 and TRBJ2-1, with a possible D match to TRBD1 (5 bases). Per the germline V gene, CDR1 is MNHEY and CDR2 is SMNVEV (reference sequence). The CDR3 contains 15 residues. The V end was cut by 5 bases, the J end by 2 bases, with 13 bases between. The CDR3, as DNA: TGTGCCAGCAGTCCTAGACAGCGAGCCTACAATGAGCAGTTCTTC. It is translated as CASSPRQRAYNEQFF.

The rearrangement links TRBV18 to TRBJ2-1; D remains ambiguous. Germline CDR1 KGHSH, CDR2 LQKENI. Between the trimmed V and J ends, which lost 0 bases and 0 bases, there was a span of 18 bases. This CDR3 comprises 19 residues. The CDR3 loop is CASSPPVPRSAISYNEQFF. The CDR3 bases are TGTGCCAGCTCACCACCGGTCCCTCGAAGCGCCATCTCCTACAATGAGCAGTTCTTC.

This chain links TRBV2 with TRBJ1-2, with 8 nucleotides matching TRBD1. The V gene end was trimmed by 7 bases and the J gene end by 4 bases; junction bases not matched to a gene: 11. CDR1 is SNHLY and CDR2 is FYNNEI in the germline V gene. The CDR3 is made up of 15 amino acids. The CDR3 DNA reads as TGTGCCAGCATATCGGGACAGGCGGCGGGCTATGGCTACACCTTC. Encoded protein: CASISGQAAGYGYTF.

V is TRBV7-2 and J is TRBJ2-2; 14 nucleotides agree with TRBD2. Germline V gene data show CDR1 as SGHTA and CDR2 as FQGNSA. The CDR3 covers 17 residues. V lost 5 bases to trimming and J lost 5 bases; unmatched junction nucleotides: 7. This CDR3 reads CASSLGLAGVGTGELFF. CDR3 DNA sequence: TGTGCCAGCAGCCTGGGACTAGCGGGAGTGGGAACCGGGGAGCTGTTTTTT.

The CDR3 DNA is TGTGCCAGCAGAAATCCGGGACAGTTCTACACCTTC. This sequence encodes CASRNPGQFYTF. The chain recombines TRBV27 with TRBJ1-2; 7 bases map to TRBD1. This CDR3 spans 12 amino acids. The V and J ends lost 6 bases and 10 bases, in that order; junction bases with no gene match: 8. Per the germline V gene, CDR1 is MNHEY and CDR2 is SMNVEV (reference sequence).

The CDR3 nucleotides are TGTGCCAGCGGAACGACAGGGGTATATTCACCCCTCCACTTT. It codes for CASGTTGVYSPLHF. The chain has TRBV6-5 and TRBJ1-6, with 8 bases lining up with TRBD1. The CDR3 contains 14 residues. In germline, CDR1 is MNHEY, CDR2 SVGAGI. The V and J ends lost 8 bases and 8 bases, in that order; junction bases with no gene match: 8.

This clone was counted once. The chain carries TRBV19 and TRBJ2-7, with unresolved D. Germline V gives CDR1 LNHDA, CDR2 SQIVND (reference sequence). The CDR3 runs to 12 residues. V was cut by 10 bases and J by 3 bases, with 13 bases left in between. The CDR3 nucleotides read TGTGCCACCTTAGATCCCCACTACGAGCAGTACTTC. Translation: CATLDPHYEQYF.

This chain links TRBV28 with TRBJ2-1, with TRBD2 matching over 13 bases. V dropped 8 bases and J dropped 7; count of bases not matched to a gene: 8. This CDR3 has 15 amino acids. The germline CDR1 and CDR2 sequences are MDHEN and SYDVKM. CDR3 bases: TGTGCCAGCCTAGGGACTAGCGGGGTGAGGAATGAGCAGTTCTTC. Translation: CASLGTSGVRNEQFF.

The genes are TRBV7-9 and TRBJ2-7; 8 positions match TRBD1. The ends lost 4 bases at V and 7 bases at J; junction bases unmatched: 6. CDR3 length equals 13 residues. In germline, CDR1 is SEHNR, CDR2 FQNEAQ (reference sequence). The CDR3 nucleotides read TGTGCCAGCAGCTCAGGACAGGGCGCGGAGCAGTACTTC. This codes for CASSSGQGAEQYF.

The chain employs TRBV5-6 and TRBJ1-1, with TRBD1 identical over 8 bases. V was pared by 1 base and J by 5 bases, with 7 bases of the junction left unmatched. CDR3 length: 15 residues. Per germline, CDR1 SGHDT and CDR2 YYEEEE. This chain's CDR3 is CASSLRTGKVTEAFF. The CDR3 DNA is TGTGCCAGCAGCTTGAGGACAGGGAAGGTGACTGAAGCTTTCTTT.

This rearrangement joins TRBV27 to TRBJ1-5; tentatively, D is TRBD1 (6 bases). V lost 5 bases and J lost 3, with 20 bases in between. Germline CDR1 and CDR2: MNHEY and SMNVEV (reference sequence). The CDR3 spans 17 residues. The CDR3 protein is CASSRKGGPGNNQPQHF. CDR3 nucleotides: TGTGCCAGCAGTCGGAAAGGGGGACCAGGGAACAATCAGCCCCAGCATTTT.

V and J are TRBV4-3 and TRBJ1-2; 9 bases are a match to TRBD1. CDR1 and CDR2 from the germline V gene are LGHNA and YSLEER. This CDR3 is 15 amino acids long. The V gene end was trimmed by 0 bases and the J gene end by 9 bases; junction bases not matched to a gene: 8. CDR3 nucleotide sequence: TGCGCCAGCAGCCAAGATGTTGGGACAGGGTACCGCTACACCTTC. Translating it yields CASSQDVGTGYRYTF.

The rearrangement uses TRBV25-1 and TRBJ2-3, with D tentatively TRBD2 (5 bases). Germline V gene sequence: CDR1 MGHDK, CDR2 SYGVNS. The CDR3 spans 13 residues. Trimming cost V 10 bases and J 3 bases, with 14 bases left between them. CDR3 region: CATGLQITDTQYF. Here the CDR3 DNA reads TGTGCCACAGGACTCCAGATTACAGATACGCAGTATTTT.

The chain combines TRBV6-2 or TRBV6-3 with TRBJ2-1; 7 nucleotides line up with TRBD2. Trimming removed 5 bases from V and 6 bases from J; junction bases left unmatched: 10. Germline assignment: CDR1 MNHEY and CDR2 SVGEGT. The CDR3 is 15 residues long. The CDR3 protein is CASSRRLAESNEQFF. The CDR3, as DNA: TGTGCCAGCAGTCGTCGCCTAGCGGAAAGCAATGAGCAGTTCTTC.

The chain links TRBV18 to TRBJ1-2, with TRBD1 matching over 7 bases. V was pared by 2 bases and J by 6 bases, with 9 bases of the junction left unmatched. The CDR3 length is 15 residues. The germline CDR1 and CDR2 sequences are KGHSH and LQKENI. The CDR3 is CASSPKALTGDGYTF. The DNA for the CDR3 is TGTGCCAGCTCACCAAAAGCTCTAACAGGGGATGGCTACACCTTC.

Here the CDR3 reads CASSASVNNEQFF. In nucleotides, the CDR3 is TGTGCCAGCAGCGCGAGCGTCAACAATGAGCAGTTCTTC. The genes are TRBV5-6 and TRBJ2-1; D unresolved. The V end was cut by 4 bases, the J end by 5 bases, with 10 bases between. Germline V gene lookup returns CDR1 SGHDT and CDR2 YYEEEE. The CDR3 totals 13 residues.

In its sample, this clone was seen once. The J gene is TRBJ2-1, the V gene TRBV18; TRBD1 might be the D (5 bases). CDR1 is KGHSH, CDR2 LQKENI, per germline. The CDR3 sequence is 14 residues long. V dropped 3 bases and J dropped 2 bases, with 8 bases sitting between them. The CDR3 sequence: CASSPSTAYNEQFF. The CDR3 nucleotides read TGTGCCAGCTCACCGTCGACAGCCTACAATGAGCAGTTCTTC.

V gene TRBV2 combines with J gene TRBJ1-1; 8 nucleotides agree with TRBD1. The CDR3 runs to 13 residues. The J segment lost 1 base and the V segment lost 9 bases, leaving 4 bases of the junction unmatched. Looked up from germline, CDR1 is SNHLY and CDR2 is FYNNEI. CDR3 sequence (DNA): TGTGCCAGACGACAGGGGTCGAACACTGAAGCTTTCTTT. It yields the protein CARRQGSNTEAFF.

The chain joins TRBV11-2 to TRBJ2-3; TRBD2 is a possible D gene (6 bases). Germline lookup yields CDR1 SGHAT and CDR2 FQNNGV. This CDR3 comprises 18 residues. V was shortened by 7 bases and J by 0 bases, with 23 bases between the two germline ends. The CDR3 nucleotides are TGTGCCAGCACCACTAAGGATTATTTAGGACTAAGCACAGATACGCAGTATTTT. Translation: CASTTKDYLGLSTDTQYF. The variable domain in full, with the rest retrieved from reference TRBV11-2 and TRBJ2-3, is EAGVAQSPRYKIIEKRQSVAFWCNPISGHATLYWYQQILGQGPKLLIQFQNNGVVDDSQLPKDRFSAERLKGVDSTLKIQPAKLEDSAVYLCASTTKDYLGLSTDTQYFGPGTRLTVL.

The genes are TRBV3-1 (or the pseudogene TRBV3-2) and TRBJ1-3; D not resolved. Germline values: CDR1 LGHDT, CDR2 YNNKEL (reference sequence). The CDR3 contains 13 residues. V was clipped by 4 bases and J by 3 bases, with 7 bases between them. The CDR3 DNA is TGTGCCAGCAGCCCGGGTGGTGGAAACACCATATATTTT. It yields the protein CASSPGGGNTIYF.

CDR3 nucleotide sequence: TGTGCCAGCACTCAAACTAGCGGGGGTGGTAATGAGCAGTTCTTC. It specifies CASTQTSGGGNEQFF. The genes are TRBV27 and TRBJ2-1; 11 nucleotides line up with TRBD2. Trimming took 7 bases from V and 7 from J; bases not matched to a gene: 9. In germline, CDR1 is MNHEY, CDR2 SMNVEV (reference sequence). This CDR3 has 15 amino acids.

V usage is TRBV2 and J usage is TRBJ2-2; possibly TRBD2 for D (5 bases). V was pared by 7 bases and J by 8 bases, with 8 bases between. CDR3 size: 11 residues. The germline CDR1 and CDR2 sequences are SNHLY and FYNNEI. CDR3 sequence reads: CASMGDGELFF. CDR3 bases: TGTGCCAGCATGGGAGATGGGGAGCTGTTTTTT.

The J gene is TRBJ2-1, the V gene TRBV9; TRBD2 matches 8 bases. V gave up 4 bases and J gave up 8 bases; unmatched junction bases: 8. Germline CDR1 is SGDLS and CDR2 is YYNGEE. The CDR3 is 14 residues long. The CDR3 region is CASSPRLAFDEQFF. The CDR3 DNA reads as TGTGCCAGCAGCCCTAGACTAGCGTTCGATGAGCAGTTCTTC.

This clone was recorded once. The chain carries TRBV5-1 and TRBJ2-1; the match to TRBD1 covers 10 bases. The CDR3 spans 15 residues. Germline assignment: CDR1 SGHRS and CDR2 YFSETQ. J lost 4 bases, V lost 4 bases, and 5 bases had no gene match. The chain's CDR3 is CASSKGQGFYNEQFF. The CDR3 region has the DNA TGCGCCAGCAGCAAGGGACAGGGGTTTTACAATGAGCAGTTCTTC. Full variable domain (missing parts from reference TRBV5-1 and TRBJ2-1): KAGVTQTPRYLIKTRGQQVTLSCSPISGHRSVSWYQQTPGQGLQFLFEYFSETQRNKGNFPGRFSGRQFSNSRSEMNVSTLELGDSALYLCASSKGQGFYNEQFFGPGTRLTVL.

This clone was counted a single time. The chain uses TRBV5-1 and TRBJ1-2, with D maybe TRBD1 (5 bases). V lost 4 bases, J lost 8 bases, and 21 bases lay in between. Germline CDR1 SGHRS, CDR2 YFSETQ. The CDR3 covers 15 residues. The CDR3 is CASSLRPGTDSGYTF. CDR3 coding DNA: TGCGCCAGCAGCCTACGACCCGGGACTGACTCCGGCTACACCTTC.

The chain employs TRBV6-5 and TRBJ1-5; 7 bases are shared with TRBD1. V dropped 8 bases and J dropped 6; count of bases not matched to a gene: 10. This CDR3 is 14 amino acids long. Germline CDR1 MNHEY, CDR2 SVGAGI. CDR3 loop: CASGETGQGQPQHF. The CDR3 bases are TGTGCCAGCGGGGAGACAGGGCAGGGTCAGCCCCAGCATTTT.